A single sample is the source of the 14 T cell receptor beta chains below, sequenced in a study of cytotoxic CD8 clonotypes in ibrutinib-treated CLL. This table comes from immunoSEQ multiplex PCR, and its TCRdb copy is limited to in-frame clones, with some not included. There are 150,000 or so clones in the sample; approximately 80% occur only once, and 25% to 35% lies in the top ten. The starting material was PBMCs, obtained after 12 months of ibrutinib treatment. Every receptor here comes from a human donor with chronic lymphocytic leukemia.

This clone appeared once. This chain links TRBV6-4 with TRBJ1-3; 10 bases agree with TRBD1. This CDR3 is built from 14 residues. The germline V gene has CDR1 MRHNA and CDR2 SNTAGT. Trimming at V came to 7 bases and at J to 4 bases, leaving 4 bases not matched to a gene. CDR3 DNA sequence: TGTGCCAGCACTCGGACAGGGGGAGGAAACACCATATATTTT. It is translated as CASTRTGGGNTIYF.

This chain connects TRBV13 to TRBJ2-3; 9 bases align to TRBD1. The length of the CDR3 is 15 residues. The germline V gene has CDR1 PRHDT and CDR2 FYEKMQ (reference sequence). The V segment lost 8 bases and the J segment 3 bases; nucleotides outside the gene matches: 9. The CDR3 loop is CASALGQGVTDTQYF. The CDR3 nucleotides are TGTGCCAGCGCCTTGGGACAGGGTGTGACAGATACGCAGTATTTT.

V gene TRBV4-1 combines with J gene TRBJ2-7, with a possible D match to TRBD2 (6 bases). The CDR3 is made up of 16 amino acids. Trimming shortened V by 1 base and J by 0 bases, and 13 bases separated the two germline ends. Looked up from germline, CDR1 is MGHRA and CDR2 is YSYEKL. The CDR3 spells CASSQGGLLSSYEQYF. CDR3 DNA sequence: TGCGCCAGCAGCCAAGGGGGACTCCTCAGCTCCTACGAGCAGTACTTC.

The chain couples TRBV28 to TRBJ2-7, with 9 bases identical to TRBD1. The V and J ends lost 8 bases and 6 bases, in that order; junction bases with no gene match: 17. CDR3 size: 16 residues. Germline CDR1 MDHEN, CDR2 SYDVKM. CDR3 nucleotides: TGTGCCAGCGCGTCATCCGGGACAGGGCATCCTGGCGAGCAGTACTTC. The encoded protein is CASASSGTGHPGEQYF.

The genes are TRBV7-8 and TRBJ1-5; D not resolved. V dropped 2 bases and J dropped 7 bases, with 9 bases sitting between them. The CDR3 consists of 13 residues. Per the germline V gene, CDR1 is SGHVS and CDR2 is FQNEAQ. CDR3 nucleotides: TGTGCCAGCAGCTTATCGGGTGGGCAGCCCCAGCATTTT. Residues: CASSLSGGQPQHF.

This clone appeared a single time. The chain joins TRBV29-1 to TRBJ2-1; 9 positions match TRBD2. From germline, CDR1 is SQVTM and CDR2 ANQGSEA. Trimming cost V 1 base and J 5 bases; bases outside gene matches: 3. This CDR3 has 14 amino acids. CDR3 DNA sequence: TGCAGCGTTGAAGGGACTAGCGCAGACAATGAGCAGTTCTTC. Its protein product is CSVEGTSADNEQFF.

This clone was observed once. The chain joins TRBV28 to TRBJ1-2; no reliable D call. CDR1 MDHEN and CDR2 SYDVKM come from the germline V gene. This CDR3 is built from 14 residues. Trimming stripped 5 bases from V and 4 bases from J, with 14 bases between. CDR3 sequence reads: CASSGQVKLYGYTF. CDR3 bases: TGTGCCAGCAGTGGCCAGGTCAAACTCTATGGCTACACCTTC.

The chain joins TRBV7-9 to TRBJ2-7, with D perhaps TRBD2 (6 bases). The germline V gene has CDR1 SEHNR and CDR2 FQNEAQ (reference sequence). The CDR3 runs 14 residues. Between the trimmed V and J ends, which lost 1 base and 0 bases, there was a span of 7 bases. CDR3 nucleotide sequence: TGTGCCAGCAGCTTAGTAGCGGACTCCTACGAGCAGTACTTC. Translated, it gives CASSLVADSYEQYF.

The V call is TRBV6-5, the J call TRBJ1-5, with TRBD1 matching over 9 bases. From germline, CDR1 is MNHEY and CDR2 SVGAGI. The CDR3 spans 15 residues. Trimming removed 0 bases from V and 5 bases from J; junction bases left unmatched: 2. This CDR3 is CASSYSRDRDQPQHF. The CDR3 DNA sequence: TGTGCCAGCAGTTACTCCCGGGACAGGGATCAGCCCCAGCATTTT.

The gene calls are TRBV11-2 and TRBJ1-1, with D possibly TRBD1 on 5 matching bases. The V and J ends lost 0 bases and 0 bases respectively, with 11 bases between them. From germline, CDR1 is SGHAT and CDR2 FQNNGV. This CDR3 is 16 amino acids long. CDR3 region: CASSLDQGSMNTEAFF. The CDR3, as DNA: TGTGCCAGCAGCTTAGATCAGGGAAGCATGAACACTGAAGCTTTCTTT.

This chain joins TRBV11-3 and TRBJ2-5, with TRBD1 identical over 9 bases. This CDR3 comprises 15 residues. With 5 bases clipped from V and 5 bases from J, the junction kept 9 bases outside the gene matches. Germline lookup yields CDR1 SGHNT and CDR2 YENEEA. This CDR3 is CASSADRGIRETQYF. CDR3 bases: TGTGCCAGCAGCGCGGACAGGGGAATTCGGGAGACCCAGTACTTC.

This sequence joins TRBV27 and TRBJ2-2; D unclear. V was pared by 6 bases and J by 1 base, with 0 bases between. This CDR3 contains 11 residues. CDR1 MNHEY and CDR2 SMNVEV come from the germline V gene (reference sequence). CDR3 DNA: TGTGCCAGCAGGAACACCGGGGAGCTGTTTTTT. It yields the protein CASRNTGELFF.

This clone has a handful of counts. The chain recombines TRBV7-9 with TRBJ1-2, with 11 bases that match TRBD1. V lost 5 bases to trimming and J lost 7 bases; unmatched junction nucleotides: 6. CDR3 size: 14 residues. Germline CDR1 and CDR2: SEHNR and FQNEAQ (reference sequence). CDR3 nucleotides: TGTGCCAGCAGCGGAGGACAGGGGGCTTCTGGCTACACCTTC. Protein: CASSGGQGASGYTF.

The V call is TRBV19, the J call TRBJ2-2; 7 positions match TRBD2. CDR3 size: 13 residues. CDR1 LNHDA and CDR2 SQIVND come from the germline V gene (reference sequence). J lost 1 base, V lost 11 bases, and 4 bases had no gene match. In DNA, the CDR3 is TGTGCCGGGAGGGGCTGGAACACCGGGGAGCTGTTTTTT. Translating it yields CAGRGWNTGELFF. Full variable domain (rest looked up from reference TRBV19 and TRBJ2-2): DGGITQSPKYLFRKEGQNVTLSCEQNLNHDAMYWYRQDPGQGLRLIYYSQIVNDFQKGDIAEGYSVSREKKESFPLTVTSAQKNPTAFYLCAGRGWNTGELFFGEGSRLTVL.